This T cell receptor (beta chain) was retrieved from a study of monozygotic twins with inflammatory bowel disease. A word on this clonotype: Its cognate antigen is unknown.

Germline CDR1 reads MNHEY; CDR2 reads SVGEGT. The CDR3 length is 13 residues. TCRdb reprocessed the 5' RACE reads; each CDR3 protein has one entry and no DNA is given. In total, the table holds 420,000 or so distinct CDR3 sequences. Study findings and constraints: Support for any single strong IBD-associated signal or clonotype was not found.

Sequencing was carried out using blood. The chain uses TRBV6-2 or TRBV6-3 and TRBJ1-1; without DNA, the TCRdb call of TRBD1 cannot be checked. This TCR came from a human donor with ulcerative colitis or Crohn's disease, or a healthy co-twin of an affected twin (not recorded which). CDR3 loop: CASSYEWGSEAFF.